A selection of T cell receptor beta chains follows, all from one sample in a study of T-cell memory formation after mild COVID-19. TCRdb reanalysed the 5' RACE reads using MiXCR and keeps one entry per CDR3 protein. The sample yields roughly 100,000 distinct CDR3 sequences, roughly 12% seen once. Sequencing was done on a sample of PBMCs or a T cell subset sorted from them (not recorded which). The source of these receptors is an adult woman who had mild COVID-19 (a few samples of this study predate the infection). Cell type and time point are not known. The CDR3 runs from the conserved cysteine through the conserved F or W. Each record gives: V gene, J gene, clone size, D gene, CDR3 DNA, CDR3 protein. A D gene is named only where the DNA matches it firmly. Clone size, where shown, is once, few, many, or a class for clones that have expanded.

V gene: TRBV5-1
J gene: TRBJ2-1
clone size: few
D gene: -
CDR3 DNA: TGCGCCAGCAGCTTTGAAGGGAGGTCCTACAATGAGCAGTTCTTC
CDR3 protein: CASSFEGRSYNEQFF

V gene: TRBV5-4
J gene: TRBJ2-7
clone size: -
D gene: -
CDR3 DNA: TGTGCCAGCAGCTCCCGACAGGCGGACTACGAGCAGTACTTC
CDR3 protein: CASSSRQADYEQYF

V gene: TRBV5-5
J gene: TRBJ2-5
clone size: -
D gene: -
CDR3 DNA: TGTGCCAGCAGCTTGGCGTGGAACAGGGCCCTCCAAGAGACCCAGTACTTC
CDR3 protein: CASSLAWNRALQETQYF

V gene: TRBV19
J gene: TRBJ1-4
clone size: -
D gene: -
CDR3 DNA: TGTGCCAGTAGTATAGCGGGACACGAAGAAAAACTGTTTTTT
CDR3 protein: CASSIAGHEEKLFF

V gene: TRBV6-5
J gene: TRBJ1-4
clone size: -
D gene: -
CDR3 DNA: TGTGCCAGCAGGGGGCCGTCGGATGAAAAACTGTTTTTT
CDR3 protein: CASRGPSDEKLFF

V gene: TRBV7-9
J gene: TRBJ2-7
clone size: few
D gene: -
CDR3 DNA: TGTGCCAGCAGCGTTGGAGGGACGAGTCACGAGCAGTACTTC
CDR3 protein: CASSVGGTSHEQYF

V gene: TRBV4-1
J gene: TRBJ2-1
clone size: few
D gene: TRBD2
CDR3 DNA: TGCGCCAGCAGCCCCCGGGTTAGCGGGGGCAATGAGCAGTTCTTC
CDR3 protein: CASSPRVSGGNEQFF

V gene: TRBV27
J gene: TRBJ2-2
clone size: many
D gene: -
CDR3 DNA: TGTGCCAGCAGTCTTAGGCCGGTCGGGGAGCTGTTTTTT
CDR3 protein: CASSLRPVGELFF

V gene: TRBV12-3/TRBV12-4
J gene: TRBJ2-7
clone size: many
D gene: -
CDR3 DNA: TGTGCCAGCATGTCGGGACTTCTCTACGAGCAGTACTTC
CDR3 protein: CASMSGLLYEQYF

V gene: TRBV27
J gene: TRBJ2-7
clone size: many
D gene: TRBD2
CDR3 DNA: TGTGCCAGCAGTTGGGCTAGCGGAGACTACGAGCAGTACTTC
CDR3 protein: CASSWASGDYEQYF

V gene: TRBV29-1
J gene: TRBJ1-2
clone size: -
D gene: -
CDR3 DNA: TGCAGCGTTGTACAGGGACCTGGCTACACCTTC
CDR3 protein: CSVVQGPGYTF

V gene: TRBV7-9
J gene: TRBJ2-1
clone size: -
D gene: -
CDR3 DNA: TGTGCCAGCAGCTTAGCGCCAGGGTACAATGAGCAGTTCTTC
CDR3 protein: CASSLAPGYNEQFF

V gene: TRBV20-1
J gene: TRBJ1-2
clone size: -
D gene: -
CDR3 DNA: TGCAGTGCTAGAGATTTTAACAGGAGCTATGGCTACACCTTC
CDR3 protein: CSARDFNRSYGYTF

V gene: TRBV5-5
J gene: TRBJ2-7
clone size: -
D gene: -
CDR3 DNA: TGTGCCAGCAGTACCCTCCCCTACGAGCAGTACTTC
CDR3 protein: CASSTLPYEQYF

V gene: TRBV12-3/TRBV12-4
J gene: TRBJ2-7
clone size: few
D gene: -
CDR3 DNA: TGTGCCAGCAGTTTTCGGGTCGACGAGCAGTACTTC
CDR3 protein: CASSFRVDEQYF

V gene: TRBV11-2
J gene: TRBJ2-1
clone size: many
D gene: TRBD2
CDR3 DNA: TGTGCCAGCAGCTTTATCGCAAGCCCTCCCGGGACTAGCGGATGGGGGGGCTACAATGAGCAGTTCTTC
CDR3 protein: CASSFIASPPGTSGWGGYNEQFF

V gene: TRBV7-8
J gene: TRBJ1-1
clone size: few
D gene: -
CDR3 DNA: TGTGCCAGCAGCTTAACCTTCAACTGGGAGGACACTGAAGCTTTCTTT
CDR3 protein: CASSLTFNWEDTEAFF

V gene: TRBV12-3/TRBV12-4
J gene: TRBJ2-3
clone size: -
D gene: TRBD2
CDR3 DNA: TGTGCCAGCAGTTTCAGCGGGATGGTAGATACGCAGTATTTT
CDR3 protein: CASSFSGMVDTQYF

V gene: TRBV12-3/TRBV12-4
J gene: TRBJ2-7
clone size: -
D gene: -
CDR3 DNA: TGTGCCAGCAGTTTGCAGGGGTCGTCCTACGAGCAGTACTTC
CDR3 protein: CASSLQGSSYEQYF

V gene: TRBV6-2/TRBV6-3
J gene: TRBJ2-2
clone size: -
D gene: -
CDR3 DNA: TGTGCCAGCAGTTACCGTAGAGGGCCTAGGTATCACGGGGAGCTGTTTTTT
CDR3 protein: CASSYRRGPRYHGELFF

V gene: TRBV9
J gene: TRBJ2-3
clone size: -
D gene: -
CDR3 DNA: TGTGCCAGCAGCGGCGTTAACACAGATACGCAGTATTTT
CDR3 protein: CASSGVNTDTQYF

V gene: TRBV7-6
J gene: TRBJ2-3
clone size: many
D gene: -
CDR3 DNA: TGTGCCAGCAGCCCGGTGGTGGGGGGTCCGAGCACAGATACGCAGTATTTT
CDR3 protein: CASSPVVGGPSTDTQYF

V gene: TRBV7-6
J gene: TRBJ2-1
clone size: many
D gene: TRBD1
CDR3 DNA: TGTGCCAGCAGCCCGGGACAGGTCTCCTACAATGAGCAGTTCTTC
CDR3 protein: CASSPGQVSYNEQFF

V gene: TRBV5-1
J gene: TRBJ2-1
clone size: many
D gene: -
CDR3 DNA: TGCGCCAGCAGAATGATTTTTGGCGGAACCTTTGCCAATGAGCAGTTCTTC
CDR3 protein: CASRMIFGGTFANEQFF

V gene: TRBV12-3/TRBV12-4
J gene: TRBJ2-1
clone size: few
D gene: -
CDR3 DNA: TGTGCCAGCAGTTTAGGGGGCGCGGTGTCCAATGAGCAGTTCTTC
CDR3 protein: CASSLGGAVSNEQFF

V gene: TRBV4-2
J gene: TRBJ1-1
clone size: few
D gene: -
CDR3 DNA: TGTGCCAGCAGCCCGGGGACTGGGGCGGACACTGAAGCTTTCTTT
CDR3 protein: CASSPGTGADTEAFF